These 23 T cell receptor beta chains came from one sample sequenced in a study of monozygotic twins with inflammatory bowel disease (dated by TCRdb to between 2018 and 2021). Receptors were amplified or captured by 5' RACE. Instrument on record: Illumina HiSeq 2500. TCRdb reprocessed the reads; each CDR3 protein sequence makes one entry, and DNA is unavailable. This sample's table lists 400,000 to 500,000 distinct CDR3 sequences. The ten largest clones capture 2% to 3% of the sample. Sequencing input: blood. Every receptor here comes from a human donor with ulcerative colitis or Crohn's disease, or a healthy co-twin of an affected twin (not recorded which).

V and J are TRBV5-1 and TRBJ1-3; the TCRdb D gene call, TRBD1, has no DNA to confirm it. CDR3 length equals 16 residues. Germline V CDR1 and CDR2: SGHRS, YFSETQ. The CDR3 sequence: CASSLRQGATGNTIYF.

The CDR3 sequence: CASTKSTGMHTEAFF. This chain connects TRBV3-1 to TRBJ1-1; TCRdb indicates TRBD1, and absent DNA this call remains unverified. CDR1 and CDR2 from the germline V gene are LGHDT and YNNKEL (reference sequence). The CDR3 covers 15 residues.

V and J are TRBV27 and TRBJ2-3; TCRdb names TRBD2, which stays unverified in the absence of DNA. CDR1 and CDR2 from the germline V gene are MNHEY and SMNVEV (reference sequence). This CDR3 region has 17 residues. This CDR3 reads CASSSPRLAGWTDTQYF.

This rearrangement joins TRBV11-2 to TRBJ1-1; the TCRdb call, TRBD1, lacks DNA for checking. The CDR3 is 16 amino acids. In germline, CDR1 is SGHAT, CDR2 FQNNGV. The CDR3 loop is CASSLVFRTGNTEAFF.

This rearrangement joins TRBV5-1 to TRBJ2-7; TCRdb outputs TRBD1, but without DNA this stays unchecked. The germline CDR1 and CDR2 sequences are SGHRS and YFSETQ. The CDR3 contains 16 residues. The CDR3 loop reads CASSLEIMAVGYEQYF.

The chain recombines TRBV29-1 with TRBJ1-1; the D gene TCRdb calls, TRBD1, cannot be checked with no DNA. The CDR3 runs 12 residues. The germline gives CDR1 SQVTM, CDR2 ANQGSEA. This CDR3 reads CSETGMGTEAFF.

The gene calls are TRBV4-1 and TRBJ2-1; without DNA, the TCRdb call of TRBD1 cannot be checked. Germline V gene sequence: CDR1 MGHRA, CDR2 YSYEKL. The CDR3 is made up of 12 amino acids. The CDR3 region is CASSPSGTGLFF.

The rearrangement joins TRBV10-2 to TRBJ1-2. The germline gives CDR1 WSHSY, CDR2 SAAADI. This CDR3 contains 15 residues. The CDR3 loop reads CASSESRARGNGYTF.

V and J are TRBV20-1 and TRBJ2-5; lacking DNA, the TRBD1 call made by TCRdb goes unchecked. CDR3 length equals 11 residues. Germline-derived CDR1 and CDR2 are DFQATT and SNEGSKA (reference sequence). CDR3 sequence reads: CGWGDGGTQYF.

CDR3 protein: CASSSKAGTIYEQYF. This rearrangement joins TRBV5-4 to TRBJ2-7; TCRdb's assignment of TRBD1 cannot be checked, as there is no DNA. Germline CDR1 is SGHNT and CDR2 is YYREEE (reference sequence). The CDR3 has 15 amino acids. Using reference TRBV5-4 and TRBJ2-7 for the parts outside the CDR3, the full variable domain is ETGVTQSPTHLIKTRGQQVTLRCSSQSGHNTVSWYQQALGQGPQFIFQYYREEENGRGNFPPRFSGLQFPNYSSELNVNALELDDSALYLCASSSKAGTIYEQYFGPGTRLTVT.

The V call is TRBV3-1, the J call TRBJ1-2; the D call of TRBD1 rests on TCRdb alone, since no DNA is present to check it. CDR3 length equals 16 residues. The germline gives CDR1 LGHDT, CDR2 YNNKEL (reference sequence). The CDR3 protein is CASSQLGTGGNYGYTF.

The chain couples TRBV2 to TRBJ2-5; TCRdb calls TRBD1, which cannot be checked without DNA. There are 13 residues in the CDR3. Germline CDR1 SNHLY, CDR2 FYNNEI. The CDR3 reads CASNRDPQETQYF.

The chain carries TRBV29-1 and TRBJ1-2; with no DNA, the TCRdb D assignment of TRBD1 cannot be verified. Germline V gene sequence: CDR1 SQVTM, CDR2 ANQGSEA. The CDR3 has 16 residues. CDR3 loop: CSVALAGQTNNYGYTF.

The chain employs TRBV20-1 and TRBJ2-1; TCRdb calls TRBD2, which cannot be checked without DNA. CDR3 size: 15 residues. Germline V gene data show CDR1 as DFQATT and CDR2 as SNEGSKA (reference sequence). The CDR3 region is CSARKPGLQNNEQFF.

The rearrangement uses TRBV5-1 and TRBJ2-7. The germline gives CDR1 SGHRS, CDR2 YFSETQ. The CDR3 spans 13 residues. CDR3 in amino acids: CASSNDRSYEQYF.

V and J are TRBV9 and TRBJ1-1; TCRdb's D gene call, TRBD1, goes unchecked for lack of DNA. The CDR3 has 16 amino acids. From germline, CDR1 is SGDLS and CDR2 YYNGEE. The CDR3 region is CASSVDPNDRGGEAFF.

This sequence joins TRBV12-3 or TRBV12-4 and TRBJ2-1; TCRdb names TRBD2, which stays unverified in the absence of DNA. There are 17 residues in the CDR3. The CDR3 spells CASSLGPGTSVINEQFF.

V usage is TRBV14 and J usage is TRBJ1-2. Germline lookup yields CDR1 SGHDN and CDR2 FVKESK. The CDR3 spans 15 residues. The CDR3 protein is CASSQLVQGRYGYTF.

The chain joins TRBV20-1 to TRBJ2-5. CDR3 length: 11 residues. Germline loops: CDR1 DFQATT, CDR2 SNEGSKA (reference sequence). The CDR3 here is CSAIRTETQYF.

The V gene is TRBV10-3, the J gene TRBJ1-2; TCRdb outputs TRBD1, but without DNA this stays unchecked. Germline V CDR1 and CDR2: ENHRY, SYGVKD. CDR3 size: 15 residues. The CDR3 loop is CAISESGRGNYGYTF.

CDR3 amino acids: CAISEPGPWKNTF. The V and J genes are TRBV10-3 and TRBJ1-2; TCRdb lists TRBD1, though no DNA is available to test this call. The CDR3 length is 13 residues. Germline V lookup: CDR1 ENHRY, CDR2 SYGVKD.

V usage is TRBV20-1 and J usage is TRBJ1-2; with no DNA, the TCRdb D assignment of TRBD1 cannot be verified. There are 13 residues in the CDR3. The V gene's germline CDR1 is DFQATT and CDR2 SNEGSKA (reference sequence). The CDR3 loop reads CSAAGVFGYGYTF.

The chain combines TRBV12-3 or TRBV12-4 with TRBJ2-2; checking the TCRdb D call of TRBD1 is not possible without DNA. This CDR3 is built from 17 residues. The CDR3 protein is CASSYYVGGAWTGELFF.